These T cell receptor beta chains were read from a single sample in a study of blood T cell repertoires in COVID-19. The data were produced by immunoSEQ multiplex PCR, yet TCRdb's version contains in-frame clones alone and is incomplete. The repertoire holds about 40,000 clones, with approximately 90% as singletons. The sample comprised peripheral blood. These receptors originate from a man between 45 and 60 years old with active COVID-19. Both conserved end residues are part of each CDR3. A D gene is named only where the DNA matches it firmly. Size values are once, few and many counts, or a class for expanded clones, and some rows have none.

abundance	v_gene	d_gene	j_gene	CDR3nt	CDR3aa
.	TRBV5-1	.	TRBJ2-7	TGCGCCAGCAGCTTGGGCGACAAGCCCTACGAGCAGTACTTC	CASSLGDKPYEQYF
.	TRBV4-1	.	TRBJ1-2	TGCGCCAGCAGCCATCCCGGCAGGCAAAACTATGGCTACACCTTC	CASSHPGRQNYGYTF
.	TRBV9	TRBD2	TRBJ2-1	TGTGCCAGCGTACCCCCGGGACTAGCGGGAACCCCGTACAATGAGCAGTTCTTC	CASVPPGLAGTPYNEQFF
.	TRBV24-1	TRBD2	TRBJ2-1	TGTGCCACCAGTGATTTACGACTAGCGGAGGAGCAGTTCTTC	CATSDLRLAEEQFF
once	TRBV29-1	TRBD1	TRBJ1-2	TGCAGCGTTGTTCCGTACAGGGGGCTCGGCTATGGCTACACCTTC	CSVVPYRGLGYGYTF
.	TRBV3-1/TRBV3-2	TRBD1	TRBJ2-5	TGTGCCAGCAGCCAAGAATCGACAGGGCGGGAGACCCAGTACTTC	CASSQESTGRETQYF
once	TRBV4-2	.	TRBJ2-2	TGTGCCAGCAGCCAGGCTGAGAACACCGGGGAGCTGTTTTTT	CASSQAENTGELFF
.	TRBV6-4	TRBD2	TRBJ2-2	TGTGCCAGCAGTGACACACTAGCGGGACACACCGGGGAGCTGTTTTTT	CASSDTLAGHTGELFF
.	TRBV5-4	.	TRBJ2-7	TGTGCCAGCAGCGGGGCAGGGGCTAGCTCCTACGAGCAGTACTTC	CASSGAGASSYEQYF
.	TRBV28	TRBD2	TRBJ2-3	TGTGCCAGCAGTTCTCGACTAGCGGGATTCACAGATACGCAGTATTTT	CASSSRLAGFTDTQYF
.	TRBV19	.	TRBJ2-3	TGTGCCAGTAGTATAGATGTCGGTACGCAGTATTTT	CASSIDVGTQYF
few	TRBV5-1	TRBD2	TRBJ2-3	TGCGCCAGCACCCGCTGGGCGGGAGGAGATACGCAGTATTTT	CASTRWAGGDTQYF
once	TRBV19	.	TRBJ1-4	TGTGCCAGTAACAGACAGGTGAACAGGAATGAAAAACTGTTTTTT	CASNRQVNRNEKLFF
.	TRBV3-1/TRBV3-2	TRBD1	TRBJ2-1	TGTGCCAGGGGGACAGGGGGCAAGAATGAGCAGTTCTTC	CARGTGGKNEQFF
.	TRBV9	.	TRBJ2-5	TGTGCCAGCAGCGCCTCAACAGGGAAGGGGGAGACCCAGTACTTC	CASSASTGKGETQYF
.	TRBV27	TRBD1	TRBJ1-2	TGTGCCAGCAGGGGACAGGGTTTCCAAACTAACTATGGCTACACCTTC	CASRGQGFQTNYGYTF
.	TRBV4-2	TRBD2	TRBJ2-4	TGTGCCAGCAGCCAAGTCCAGACTAGCGGGAGTCGTAGGAACATTCAGTACTTC	CASSQVQTSGSRRNIQYF
medium-sized	TRBV27	.	TRBJ2-7	TGTGCCAGCATCAAACAGGGAAGGTGGAACGAGCAGTACTTC	CASIKQGRWNEQYF
.	TRBV7-8	TRBD2	TRBJ2-1	TGTGCCAGCAGCCTCCACCCGGGACTAGCGGGCATGTATGAGCAGTTCTTC	CASSLHPGLAGMYEQFF
once	TRBV5-1	.	TRBJ2-1	TGCGCCAGCAGCTTGGAGGGGGGGCCCTACTACAATGAGCAGTTCTTC	CASSLEGGPYYNEQFF
.	TRBV18	TRBD2	TRBJ2-4	TGTGCCAGCTCACCGGCTAGCGGGAGCAAAAACATTCAGTACTTC	CASSPASGSKNIQYF
.	TRBV6-2/TRBV6-3	.	TRBJ2-7	TGTGCCAGCAGTCGGGAACAGTTCGAGCAGTACTTC	CASSREQFEQYF
once	TRBV10-3	.	TRBJ1-2	TGTGCCATCAGTGACCAACCGACAGGCTATGGCTACACCTTC	CAISDQPTGYGYTF
.	TRBV5-5	.	TRBJ2-1	TGTGCCAGCAGCTTGGGGAGGGGTCGGTACAATGAGCAGTTCTTC	CASSLGRGRYNEQFF
.	TRBV27	TRBD1	TRBJ1-1	TGTGCCAGCAGTCCCCATAAGACAGGGACTGAAGCTTTCTTT	CASSPHKTGTEAFF
.	TRBV3-1/TRBV3-2	TRBD1	TRBJ1-2	TGTGCCAGCAGCCAAGGCAGTGGGACAGGGAACTATGGCTACACCTTC	CASSQGSGTGNYGYTF
.	TRBV28	.	TRBJ1-2	TGTGCCAGCAGTTTAGATCCAGGGAACTATTATGGCTACACCTTC	CASSLDPGNYYGYTF
once	TRBV6-5	TRBD1	TRBJ2-7	TGTGCCAGCAGTCCGGGACAGGACTACGAGCAGTACTTC	CASSPGQDYEQYF
.	TRBV5-8	TRBD1	TRBJ1-1	TGTGCCAGCAGTAGAACGGGACAGGGTGTGGTCTTT	CASSRTGQGVVF
.	TRBV9	.	TRBJ2-1	TGTGCCAGCAGCGCCCAGTCCAGCGGAGGGAGGGAGCAGTTCTTC	CASSAQSSGGREQFF
.	TRBV5-1	TRBD2	TRBJ2-1	TGCGCCAGCAGCTTGGACGGGAGGGCCCACAATGAGCAGTTCTTC	CASSLDGRAHNEQFF
.	TRBV9	TRBD1	TRBJ2-1	TGTGCCAGCAGCGCGACAGGGGGATACAATGAGCAGTTCTTC	CASSATGGYNEQFF
.	TRBV29-1	TRBD2	TRBJ2-3	TGCAGCGTTGCACGGCGGGAGCCGGGCCGGGCAGATACGCAGTATTTT	CSVARREPGRADTQYF
.	TRBV25-1	.	TRBJ1-2	TGTGCCAGCAGTGGGGGAGATGGCTACACCTTC	CASSGGDGYTF
.	TRBV7-9	TRBD2	TRBJ2-2	TGTGCCAGCAGCTTAGCGACTAGCGGGAGAGGATTTGAGGTCGGGGAGCTGTTTTTT	CASSLATSGRGFEVGELFF
.	TRBV9	.	TRBJ1-4	TGTGCCAGCAGCGTACAGTCTAATGAAAAACTGTTTTTT	CASSVQSNEKLFF
.	TRBV12-3/TRBV12-4	.	TRBJ2-3	TGTGCCAGCAGTTTAGCGGAGTCCGATACGCAGTATTTT	CASSLAESDTQYF
.	TRBV18	TRBD2	TRBJ2-2	TGTGCCAGCTCACGACAGCGGGAGAACCTTCTGGTCACCGGGGAGCTGTTTTTT	CASSRQRENLLVTGELFF
.	TRBV9	.	TRBJ2-7	TGTGCCAGCAGCGTAGTTTCGGGGGGCGGGTTCGCCGAGCAGTACTTC	CASSVVSGGGFAEQYF
.	TRBV5-1	.	TRBJ1-5	TGCGCCAGCAGCTTGGCGGGGGAGGGCAATCAGCCCCAGCATTTT	CASSLAGEGNQPQHF
once	TRBV4-1	.	TRBJ2-2	TGCGCCAGCAGCCAAGAATTCGGTCTCTTAGCGGAGGGATCAGGGTCCGGGGAGCTGTTTTTT	CASSQEFGLLAEGSGSGELFF
.	TRBV14	.	TRBJ1-6	TGTGCCAGCAGCCAAGAGAGGAGGGAGAATTCACCCCTCCACTTT	CASSQERRENSPLHF
few	TRBV19	TRBD1	TRBJ1-5	TGTGCCAGCGGACAGGGGGCTGATCAGCCCCAGCATTTT	CASGQGADQPQHF
.	TRBV7-3	TRBD2	TRBJ2-7	TGTGCCAGCAGCCCCCCGGGGAGGGCCTCCTACGAGCAGTACTTC	CASSPPGRASYEQYF
few	TRBV18	.	TRBJ2-1	TGTGCCAGCTCACCGAGTTTAAATGAGCAGTTCTTC	CASSPSLNEQFF
few	TRBV28	.	TRBJ2-7	TGTGCCAGCACTACTTCCAACGAGCAGTACTTC	CASTTSNEQYF
once	TRBV11-1	.	TRBJ1-1	TGTGCCAGCAGCTTTAACCCCGGTCAGAACACTGAAGCTTTCTTT	CASSFNPGQNTEAFF
.	TRBV19	.	TRBJ1-2	TGTGCCAGCAAGGGGCAGGATCGTAACTATGGCTACACCTTC	CASKGQDRNYGYTF
.	TRBV5-6	.	TRBJ2-7	TGTGCCAGCAGCTTGAGAGCAGGGGTTAGCTCCTACGAGCAGTACTTC	CASSLRAGVSSYEQYF
few	TRBV23-1	.	TRBJ1-5	TGCGCCAGCAGTCAATCCCCAGGGCCCCAGCATTTT	CASSQSPGPQHF
once	TRBV5-6	TRBD1	TRBJ1-2	TGTGCCAGCAGCCTATATGTTACAGGGGGCTATGGCTACACCTTC	CASSLYVTGGYGYTF
.	TRBV28	.	TRBJ2-1	TGTGCCAGCAGTTTATTGCATCGGCGGCGCTCCTACAATGAGCAGTTCTTC	CASSLLHRRRSYNEQFF